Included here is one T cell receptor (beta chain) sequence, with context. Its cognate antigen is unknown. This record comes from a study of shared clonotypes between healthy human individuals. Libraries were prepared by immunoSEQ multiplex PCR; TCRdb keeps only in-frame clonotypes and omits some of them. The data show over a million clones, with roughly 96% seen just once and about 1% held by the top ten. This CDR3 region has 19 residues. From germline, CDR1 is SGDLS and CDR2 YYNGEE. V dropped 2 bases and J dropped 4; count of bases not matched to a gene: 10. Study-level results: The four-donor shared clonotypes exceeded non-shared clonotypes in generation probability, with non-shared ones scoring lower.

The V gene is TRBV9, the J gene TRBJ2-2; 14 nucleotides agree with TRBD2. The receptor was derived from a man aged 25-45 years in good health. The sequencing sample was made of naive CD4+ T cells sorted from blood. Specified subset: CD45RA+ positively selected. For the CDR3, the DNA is TGTGCCAGCAGCGTTAGTTTAGGGACTAGCGGGGGAACCACCGGGGAGCTGTTTTTT. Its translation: CASSVSLGTSGGTTGELFF.